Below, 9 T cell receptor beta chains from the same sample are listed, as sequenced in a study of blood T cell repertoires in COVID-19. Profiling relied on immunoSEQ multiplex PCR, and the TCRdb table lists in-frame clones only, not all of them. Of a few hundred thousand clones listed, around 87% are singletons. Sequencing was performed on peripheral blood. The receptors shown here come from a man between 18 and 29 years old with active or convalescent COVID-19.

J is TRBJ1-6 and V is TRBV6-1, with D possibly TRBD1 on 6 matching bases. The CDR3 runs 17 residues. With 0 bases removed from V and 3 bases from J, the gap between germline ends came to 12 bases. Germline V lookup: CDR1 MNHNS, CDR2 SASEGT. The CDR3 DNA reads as TGTGCCAGCAGTGAAGCGTGGGGGCCGCTCTATAATTCACCCCTCCACTTT. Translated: CASSEAWGPLYNSPLHF.

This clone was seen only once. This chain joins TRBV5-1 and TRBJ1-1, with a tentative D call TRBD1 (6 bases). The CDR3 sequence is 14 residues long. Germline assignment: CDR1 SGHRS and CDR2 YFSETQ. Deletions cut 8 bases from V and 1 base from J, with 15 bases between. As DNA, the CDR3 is TGCGCCAGTTCGATACAGGGCCAGAACACTGAAGCTTTCTTT. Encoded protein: CASSIQGQNTEAFF.

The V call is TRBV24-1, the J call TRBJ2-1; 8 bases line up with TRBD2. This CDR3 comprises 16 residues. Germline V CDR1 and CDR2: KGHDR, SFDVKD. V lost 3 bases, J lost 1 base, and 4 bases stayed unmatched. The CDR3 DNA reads TGTGCCACCAGTGATGCAGCGGGAGTATCCTACAATGAGCAGTTCTTC. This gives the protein CATSDAAGVSYNEQFF.

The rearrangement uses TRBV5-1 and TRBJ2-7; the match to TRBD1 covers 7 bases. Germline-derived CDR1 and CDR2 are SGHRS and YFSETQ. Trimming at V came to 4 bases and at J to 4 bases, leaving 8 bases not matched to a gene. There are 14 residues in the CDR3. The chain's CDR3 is CASSQGQVRYEQYF. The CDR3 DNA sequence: TGCGCCAGCAGCCAAGGACAGGTGAGGTACGAGCAGTACTTC. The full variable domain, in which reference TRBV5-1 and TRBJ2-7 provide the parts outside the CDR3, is KAGVTQTPRYLIKTRGQQVTLSCSPISGHRSVSWYQQTPGQGLQFLFEYFSETQRNKGNFPGRFSGRQFSNSRSEMNVSTLELGDSALYLCASSQGQVRYEQYFGPGTRLTVT.

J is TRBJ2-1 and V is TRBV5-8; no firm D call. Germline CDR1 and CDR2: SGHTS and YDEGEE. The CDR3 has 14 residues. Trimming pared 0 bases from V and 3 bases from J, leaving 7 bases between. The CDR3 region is CASSLEPGYNEQFF. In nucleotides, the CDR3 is TGTGCCAGCAGCTTGGAGCCGGGCTACAATGAGCAGTTCTTC.

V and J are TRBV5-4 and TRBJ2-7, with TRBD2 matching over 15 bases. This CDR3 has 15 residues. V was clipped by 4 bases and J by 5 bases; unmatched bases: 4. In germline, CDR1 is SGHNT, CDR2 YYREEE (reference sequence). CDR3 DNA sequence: TGTGCCAGCAGCCCCGGGACTAGCGGGAGGCACGAGCAGTACTTC. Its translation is CASSPGTSGRHEQYF.

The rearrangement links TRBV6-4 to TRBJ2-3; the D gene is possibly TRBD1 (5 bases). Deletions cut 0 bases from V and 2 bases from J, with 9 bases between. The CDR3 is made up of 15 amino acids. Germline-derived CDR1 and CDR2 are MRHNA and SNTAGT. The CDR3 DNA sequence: TGTGCCAGCAGTGACTCCACAGGTCACACAGATACGCAGTATTTT. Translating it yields CASSDSTGHTDTQYF.

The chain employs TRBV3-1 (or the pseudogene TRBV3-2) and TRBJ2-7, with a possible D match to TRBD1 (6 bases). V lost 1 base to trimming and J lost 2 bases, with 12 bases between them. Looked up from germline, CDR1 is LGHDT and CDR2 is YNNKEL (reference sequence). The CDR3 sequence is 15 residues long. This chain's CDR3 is CASSQGLGGPYEQYF. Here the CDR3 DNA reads TGTGCCAGCAGCCAAGGTCTAGGGGGTCCCTACGAGCAGTACTTC.

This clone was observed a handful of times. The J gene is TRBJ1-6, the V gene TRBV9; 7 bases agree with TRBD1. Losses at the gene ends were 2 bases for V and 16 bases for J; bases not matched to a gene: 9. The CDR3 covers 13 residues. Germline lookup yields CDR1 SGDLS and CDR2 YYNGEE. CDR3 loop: CASSVRSTGALHF. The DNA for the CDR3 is TGTGCCAGCAGCGTGCGCTCCACAGGGGCGCTCCACTTT.